The subject of this entry is one T cell receptor (beta chain). The antigen it recognizes is unknown. The input lacks base qualities; no much larger clone sits a single base away. Patients with a history of autoimmune disease or receiving systemic immunosuppression were excluded from the trial. Peripheral blood for TCR sequencing was collected from all dose cohorts at baseline, on cycle 4 day 1, and on cycle 7 day 1. The samples were drawn from a first-in-human, open-label, multicenter phase I dose-escalation trial of ivuxolimab. Adults with locally advanced or metastatic melanoma, renal cell carcinoma, hepatocellular carcinoma or head and neck squamous cell carcinoma were enrolled in the trial. Before TCR sequencing, CD4+ T cells and CD8+ T cells from peripheral blood were sorted into separate populations. The data were obtained in a study of OX40 agonist ivuxolimab in advanced cancers. As for the study more broadly: Ivuxolimab was a fully human IgG2 agonistic monoclonal antibody targeting the costimulatory receptor OX40 (CD134). Intravenous ivuxolimab was administered to patients every 2 weeks at six dose levels: 0.01, 0.1, 0.3, 1.5, 3 and 10 mg/kg. Of the roughly 51 dose-escalation patients, hepatocellular carcinoma was present in about 19, melanoma in about 15, renal cell carcinoma in 9 and head and neck cancer in 9. In the dose-escalation cohort, 70% to 90% of patients were male, and the mean age was 60 years with a range of roughly 23 to 90. Prior anti-PD-1, anti-PD-L1 or anti-CTLA-4 therapy was permitted, and checkpoint inhibitors had been received by around 39% of dose-escalation patients. Three dose-escalation patients achieved partial responses, one with hepatocellular carcinoma and two with cutaneous melanoma. The point of sequencing TCRbeta in the periphery was to test whether ivuxolimab changed TCR sequence diversity and drove clonal T-cell expansion. The paper describes the monotherapy dose-escalation part (N of about 55 patients) of the phase I trial of ivuxolimab. Overall results and qualifications from the work: After ivuxolimab, expanded clones were on average more numerous among CD8+ T cells than among CD4+ T cells. Partial responders in the 0.1-3.0 mg/kg groups had among the lowest normalized peripheral clonal expansion, especially among CD8+ T cells. Low levels of normalized T-cell clonal expansion were also seen in some patients who did not respond. Which antigens the clonally expanded peripheral T cells were specific for was not determined. At doses of 0.1 to 3.0 mg/kg, clonal expansion of both CD4+ and CD8+ blood T cells was observed from baseline to week 6.

In the germline V gene, CDR1 corresponds to SNHLY and CDR2 to FYNNEI. Its CDR3 holds 16 amino acids, cysteine through phenylalanine. Left in the record is the CDR3 DNA by itself, 48 bases read in frame from the first base. V gives up 0 bases and J gives up 6 bases, and the segment between their germline ends measures 17 bases. Genomic DNA was extracted from sorted cells for sequencing of the TCRbeta CDR3 region. TCRbeta CDR3 regions were sequenced using the immunoSEQ Assay. TCRdb carries this immuneACCESS record with in-frame sequences only. Its versions omit some clonotypes, under half of them owing to an unresolved V gene in the studies checked, with the rest unexplained. The sample table records fewer than 80,000 clones; around 89% of these occur just once. The biggest ten clones account for around 6.5% of the sample.

This TCR derives from an adult with an advanced solid tumor such as melanoma, head and neck, liver or kidney cancer. Recombination linked TRBV2 to TRBJ1-2; the D gene is possibly TRBD1, with 5 bases matching. The sample was CD4+ or CD8+ T cells sorted from blood, taken in a trial of the OX40 agonist ivuxolimab. CDR3 sequence: CASSEADTVWGDGYTF. The sequenced DNA: TGTGCCAGCAGTGAAGCCGATACGGTCTGGGGCGATGGCTACACCTTC.